This T cell receptor beta chain was sequenced during a study of T cells after yellow fever vaccination. Overall study results and limits: Repertoires sorted by FACS could include abundant clonotypes that are contaminants from the bulk population. Peaking on day 5 versus 15, the secondary response was faster but weaker.

Concerning this clonotype itself: What it recognizes is unknown.

The CDR3 is made up of 14 amino acids. Trimming stripped 5 bases from V and 1 base from J, with 11 bases between. Per germline, CDR1 LGHDT and CDR2 YNNKEL (reference sequence). TCRdb reprocessed the 5' RACE reads via MiXCR and lists one record per CDR3 protein. The data show some 300,000 distinct CDR3 sequences, roughly 8.7% seen once. The sequencing used CD4+ T cells sorted from PBMCs, collected 5 days after the yellow fever booster vaccination. This rearrangement joins TRBV3-1 to TRBJ1-2, with D hard to call. This clonotype was obtained from a man aged 18 to 29 who received the YFV17D yellow fever vaccine. CDR3 DNA: TGTGCCAGCAGCGGCGGACGGAGTAACTATGGCTACACCTTC. It encodes CASSGGRSNYGYTF.